The rows below give T cell receptor beta chains drawn from one sample of a study of technical replicates of blood from several donors. This table comes from immunoSEQ multiplex PCR, and its TCRdb copy is limited to in-frame clones, with some not included. The table includes over 70,000 clones, around 96% detected once. Sequencing was performed on T cells isolated from PBMCs. All receptors come from a human donor in good health. The CDR3 runs from the conserved cysteine through the conserved F or W. Fields, in order: J gene, clone size, V gene, D gene, CDR3 protein. D genes are given only for firm matches. The size field is filled for only some rows; it gives once, few, many or a size class.

J: TRBJ1-5; size: .; V: TRBV2; D: .; CDR3: CASSGAPIPNQPQHF
J: TRBJ1-5; size: .; V: TRBV6-1; D: .; CDR3: CASSEEGTGGQPQHF
J: TRBJ2-5; size: .; V: TRBV4-1; D: .; CDR3: CASSQLRGETQYF
J: TRBJ2-7; size: .; V: TRBV6-1; D: TRBD1; CDR3: CASAGTGDYEQYF
J: TRBJ2-1; size: .; V: TRBV5-4; D: TRBD2; CDR3: CASSPGLVYNEQFF
J: TRBJ2-1; size: .; V: TRBV21-1; D: .; CDR3: CASSKTRSGPSTYNEQFF
J: TRBJ2-3; size: once; V: TRBV9; D: TRBD2; CDR3: CASSLGAGASTDTQYF
J: TRBJ1-2; size: .; V: TRBV7-2; D: .; CDR3: CASSLEFRLTNYGYTF
J: TRBJ1-2; size: .; V: TRBV5-4; D: TRBD1; CDR3: CASSSGGGLNYGYTF
J: TRBJ2-1; size: .; V: TRBV5-6; D: TRBD1; CDR3: CASSFWTGADEQFF
J: TRBJ1-5; size: .; V: TRBV6-1; D: .; CDR3: CASSEAAGYSNQPQHF
J: TRBJ2-6; size: .; V: TRBV10-3; D: .; CDR3: CAINAEVSGANVLTF
J: TRBJ2-7; size: .; V: TRBV15; D: TRBD1; CDR3: CATSRVGQGAYEQYF
J: TRBJ2-7; size: .; V: TRBV19; D: TRBD1; CDR3: CASSKGQYYEQYF
J: TRBJ1-2; size: few; V: TRBV27; D: .; CDR3: CASSPDQYGYTF
J: TRBJ2-7; size: .; V: TRBV11-2; D: TRBD2; CDR3: CASSFVAGGTYEQYF
J: TRBJ2-7; size: .; V: TRBV7-8; D: TRBD1; CDR3: CASSPAGTAYEQYF
J: TRBJ2-3; size: .; V: TRBV28; D: .; CDR3: CASSPYTDTQYF
J: TRBJ2-1; size: .; V: TRBV4-2; D: TRBD2; CDR3: CASSQAPLAASYNEQFF
J: TRBJ1-5; size: once; V: TRBV28; D: .; CDR3: CASSLFGWGDSNQPQHF
J: TRBJ2-7; size: .; V: TRBV9; D: TRBD1; CDR3: CASSAPGQSYEQYF
J: TRBJ1-2; size: .; V: TRBV30; D: TRBD1; CDR3: CAWSAGTANYGYTF
J: TRBJ1-5; size: .; V: TRBV27; D: TRBD1; CDR3: CASTQLGTGNQPQHF
J: TRBJ2-7; size: .; V: TRBV6-5; D: TRBD1; CDR3: CASRQGQGGSYEQYF
J: TRBJ2-7; size: .; V: TRBV2; D: .; CDR3: CASSGAPAYEQYF
J: TRBJ2-7; size: .; V: TRBV23-1; D: .; CDR3: CASSHKSKDSRDEQYF
J: TRBJ2-6; size: .; V: TRBV6-1; D: .; CDR3: CASSETRLNWSPSGANVLTF
J: TRBJ2-1; size: .; V: TRBV4-1; D: TRBD2; CDR3: CASSPTSGLLYYNEQFF
J: TRBJ1-1; size: .; V: TRBV9; D: .; CDR3: CASSSQGNTEAFF
J: TRBJ1-5; size: .; V: TRBV7-6; D: TRBD1; CDR3: CASSRGTGYNQPQHF
J: TRBJ2-7; size: .; V: TRBV9; D: TRBD2; CDR3: CASSEGLAGAYEQYF
J: TRBJ2-7; size: once; V: TRBV9; D: .; CDR3: CASSVESEGKQYF
J: TRBJ1-3; size: .; V: TRBV25-1; D: .; CDR3: CASSVLGNSGNTIYF
J: TRBJ1-5; size: .; V: TRBV6-5; D: .; CDR3: CASSRDRTGPQHF
J: TRBJ2-6; size: .; V: TRBV4-3; D: .; CDR3: CASSQGRGSGANVLTF
J: TRBJ2-5; size: .; V: TRBV5-1; D: TRBD2; CDR3: CASSLGLATETQYF
J: TRBJ2-3; size: few; V: TRBV9; D: .; CDR3: CASSIGGLSADTQYF
J: TRBJ2-2; size: .; V: TRBV28; D: TRBD2; CDR3: CASRLSGRARNTGELFF
J: TRBJ1-1; size: .; V: TRBV19; D: .; CDR3: CASSIGANTEAFF
J: TRBJ2-3; size: .; V: TRBV11-2; D: TRBD2; CDR3: CASSLLAGASTDTQYF